This TCR beta chain was sequenced during a study of radiotherapy plus CTLA-4 blockade in lung cancer. Turning to the study itself: Disease control was achieved by roughly 32% of patients, and objective responses by 18%.

Notes on the study in general: The study found tumor-derived TCR clones expanded in blood after radiotherapy plus ipilimumab. Reported findings show early blood T cell clone dynamics, with interferon-beta, best predicted response.

Trimming removed 4 bases from V and 5 bases from J, with 9 bases in between. The CDR3 contains 12 residues. Germline V gene sequence: CDR1 SGHRS, CDR2 YFSETQ. A note on this clone: The antigen is unknown.

Treatment of patients with chemo-refractory metastatic non-small-cell lung cancer consisted of focal radiation plus CTLA-4 blockade with ipilimumab. Clones were read by immunoSEQ multiplex PCR, and TCRdb kept only the in-frame ones, dropping some. The table includes 25,000 to 30,000 clones, around 79% detected once. The receptor's source is a human donor with non-small cell lung cancer that progressed on radiotherapy plus ipilimumab. Sequencing was performed on peripheral blood, taken from a patient treated with radiotherapy plus ipilimumab. The J gene is TRBJ2-5, the V gene TRBV5-1; tentatively, D is TRBD1 (6 bases). The DNA for the CDR3 is TGCGCCAGCAGCCCCAGGGGCGAGACCCAGTACTTC. It translates to CASSPRGETQYF.